This T cell receptor (beta chain) emerged from a study of blood T cells in healthy people across ages. Study-wide context: Through template switching, about one barcoded beta molecule was captured per two T cells, as measured in model experiments.

The second PCR ran roughly 6 to 11 cycles with a sample-barcoded 5' primer and J-beta primers. TCRdb redid the calling of the 5' RACE reads with MiXCR, one entry per CDR3 protein. The sample shows 540,000 or so distinct CDR3 sequences, approximately 25% of them seen only once. Investigators took roughly 9.5 milliliters of peripheral blood from every donor. Per sample, no less than 5.5 micrograms of total RNA were extracted. The germline V gene has CDR1 SGDLS and CDR2 YYNGEE. V was cut by 0 bases and J by 1 base, with 10 bases left in between. This CDR3 comprises 15 residues. Sequencing input: blood. The rearrangement joins TRBV9 to TRBJ2-5, with D tentatively TRBD1 or TRBD2 (5 bases each). The receptor's source is a woman aged 65 to 85 in good health. The DNA of the CDR3 is TGTGCCAGCAGCGTAGGAGGGGCGACCCAAGAGACCCAGTACTTC. This encodes CASSVGGATQETQYF.